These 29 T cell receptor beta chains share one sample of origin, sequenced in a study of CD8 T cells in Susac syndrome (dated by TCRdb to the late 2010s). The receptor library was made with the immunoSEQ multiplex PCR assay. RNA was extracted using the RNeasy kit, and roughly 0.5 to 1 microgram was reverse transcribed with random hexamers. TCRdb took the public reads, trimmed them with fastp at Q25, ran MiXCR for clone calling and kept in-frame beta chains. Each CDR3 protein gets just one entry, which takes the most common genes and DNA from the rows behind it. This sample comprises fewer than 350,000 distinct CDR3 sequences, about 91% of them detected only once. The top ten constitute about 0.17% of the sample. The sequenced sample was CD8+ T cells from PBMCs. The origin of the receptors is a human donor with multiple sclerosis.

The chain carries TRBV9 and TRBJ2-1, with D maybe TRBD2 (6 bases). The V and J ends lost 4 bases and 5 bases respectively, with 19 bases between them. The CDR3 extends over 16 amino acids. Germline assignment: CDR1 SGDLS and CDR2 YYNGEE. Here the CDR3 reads CASSPRLGDPNNEQFF. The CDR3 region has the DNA TGTGCCAGCAGCCCAAGACTAGGGGACCCCAACAATGAGCAGTTCTTC.

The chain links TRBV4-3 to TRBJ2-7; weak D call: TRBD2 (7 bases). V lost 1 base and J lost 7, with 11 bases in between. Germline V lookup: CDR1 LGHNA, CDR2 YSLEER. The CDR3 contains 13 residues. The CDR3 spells CASSQGGGGEQYF. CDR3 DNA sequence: TGCGCCAGCAGCCAAGGGGGAGGGGGTGAGCAGTACTTC.

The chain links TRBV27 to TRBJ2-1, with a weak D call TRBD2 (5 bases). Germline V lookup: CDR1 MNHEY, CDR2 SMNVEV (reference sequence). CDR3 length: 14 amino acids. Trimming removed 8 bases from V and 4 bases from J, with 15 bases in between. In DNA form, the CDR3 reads TGTGCCAGCCATAGCGCCCCACCATACAATGAGCAGTTCTTC. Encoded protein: CASHSAPPYNEQFF.

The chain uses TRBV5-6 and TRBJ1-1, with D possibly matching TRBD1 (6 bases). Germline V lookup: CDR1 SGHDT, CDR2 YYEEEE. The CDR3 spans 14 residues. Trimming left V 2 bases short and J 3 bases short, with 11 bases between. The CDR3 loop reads CASSFQPGDTEAFF. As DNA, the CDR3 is TGTGCCAGCAGCTTTCAACCAGGGGACACTGAAGCTTTCTTT.

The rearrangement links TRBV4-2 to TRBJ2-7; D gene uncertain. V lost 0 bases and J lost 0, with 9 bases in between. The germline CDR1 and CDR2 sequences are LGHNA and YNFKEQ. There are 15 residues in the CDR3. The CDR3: CASSQDQASSYEQYF. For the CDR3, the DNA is TGTGCCAGCAGCCAAGATCAGGCGAGCTCCTACGAGCAGTACTTC.

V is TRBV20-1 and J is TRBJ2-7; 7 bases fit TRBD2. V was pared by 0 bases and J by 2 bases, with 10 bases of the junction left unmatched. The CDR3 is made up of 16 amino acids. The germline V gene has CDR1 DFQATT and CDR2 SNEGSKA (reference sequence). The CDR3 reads CSARDLGRLAPYEQYF. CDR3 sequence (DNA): TGCAGTGCTAGAGATTTAGGGAGACTAGCTCCCTACGAGCAGTACTTC.

CDR3 residues: CSVVRGSGSLYNEQFF. CDR3 DNA sequence: TGCAGCGTTGTCCGGGGTAGCGGGAGTTTGTACAATGAGCAGTTCTTC. This chain connects TRBV29-1 to TRBJ2-1; 9 nucleotides align to TRBD2. The junction had 11 bases not matched to a gene; V was cut back by 4 bases and J by 4 bases. This CDR3 has 16 residues. Germline values: CDR1 SQVTM, CDR2 ANQGSEA.

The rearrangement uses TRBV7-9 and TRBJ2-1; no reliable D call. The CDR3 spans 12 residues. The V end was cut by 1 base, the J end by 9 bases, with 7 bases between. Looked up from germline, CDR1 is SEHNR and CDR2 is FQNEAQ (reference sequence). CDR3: CASSLVQSEQFF. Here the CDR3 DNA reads TGTGCCAGCAGCTTAGTGCAGAGTGAGCAGTTCTTC.

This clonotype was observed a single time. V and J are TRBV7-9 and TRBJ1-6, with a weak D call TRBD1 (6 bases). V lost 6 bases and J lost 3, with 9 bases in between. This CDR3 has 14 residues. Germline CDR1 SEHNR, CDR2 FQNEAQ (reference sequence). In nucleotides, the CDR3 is TGTGCCAGCAGTCGACAGGACTATAATTCACCCCTCCACTTT. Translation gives CASSRQDYNSPLHF.

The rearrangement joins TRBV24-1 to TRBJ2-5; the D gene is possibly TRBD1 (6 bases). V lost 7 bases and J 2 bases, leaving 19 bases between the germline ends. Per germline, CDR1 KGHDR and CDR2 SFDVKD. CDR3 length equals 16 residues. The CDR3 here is CATSQRPGVVQETQYF. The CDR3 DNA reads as TGTGCCACCAGCCAAAGACCAGGGGTCGTACAAGAGACCCAGTACTTC.

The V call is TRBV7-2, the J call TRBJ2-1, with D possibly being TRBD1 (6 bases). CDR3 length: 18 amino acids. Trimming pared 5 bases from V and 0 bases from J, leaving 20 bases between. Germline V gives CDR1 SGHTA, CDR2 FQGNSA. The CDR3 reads CASSPVEGTGSSYNEQFF. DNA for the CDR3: TGTGCCAGCAGCCCTGTCGAGGGAACAGGGTCCTCCTACAATGAGCAGTTCTTC.

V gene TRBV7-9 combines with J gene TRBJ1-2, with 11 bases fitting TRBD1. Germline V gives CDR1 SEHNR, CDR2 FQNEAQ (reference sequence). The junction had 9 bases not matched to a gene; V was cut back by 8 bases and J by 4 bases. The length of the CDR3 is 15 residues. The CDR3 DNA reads TGTGCCAGCCTCGGACAGGGGGCAAGCGGCTATGGCTACACCTTC. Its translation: CASLGQGASGYGYTF. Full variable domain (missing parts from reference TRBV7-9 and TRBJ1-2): DTGVSQNPRHKITKRGQNVTFRCDPISEHNRLYWYRQTLGQGPEFLTYFQNEAQLEKSRLLSDRFSAERPKGSFSTLEIQRTEQGDSAMYLCASLGQGASGYGYTFGSGTRLTVV.

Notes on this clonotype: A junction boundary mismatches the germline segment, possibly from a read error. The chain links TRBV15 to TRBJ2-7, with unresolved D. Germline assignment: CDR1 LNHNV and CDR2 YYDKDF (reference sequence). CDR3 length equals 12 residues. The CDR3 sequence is CATSRDFGFRNF. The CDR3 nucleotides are TGTGCCACCAGCAGAGATTTCGGTTTTCGAAACTTC.

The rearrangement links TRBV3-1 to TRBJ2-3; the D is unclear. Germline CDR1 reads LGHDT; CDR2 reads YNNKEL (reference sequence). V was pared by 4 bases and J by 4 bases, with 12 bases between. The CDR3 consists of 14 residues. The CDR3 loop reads CASSPSSWSDTQYF. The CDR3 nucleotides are TGTGCCAGCAGCCCGTCGAGTTGGTCAGATACGCAGTATTTT.

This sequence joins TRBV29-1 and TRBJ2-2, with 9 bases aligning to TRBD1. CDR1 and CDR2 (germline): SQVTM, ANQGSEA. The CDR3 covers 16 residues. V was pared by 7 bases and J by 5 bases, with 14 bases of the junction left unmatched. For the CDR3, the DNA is TGCAGCGGGGGGGGGAGCTCCGGGACAGGGACCGGGGAGCTGTTTTTT. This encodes CSGGGSSGTGTGELFF.

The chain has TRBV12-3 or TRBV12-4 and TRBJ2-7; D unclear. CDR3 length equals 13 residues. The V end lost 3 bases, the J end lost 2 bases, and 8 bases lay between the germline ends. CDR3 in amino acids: CASSLTLAYEQYF. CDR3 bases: TGTGCCAGCAGTTTGACACTCGCCTACGAGCAGTACTTC.

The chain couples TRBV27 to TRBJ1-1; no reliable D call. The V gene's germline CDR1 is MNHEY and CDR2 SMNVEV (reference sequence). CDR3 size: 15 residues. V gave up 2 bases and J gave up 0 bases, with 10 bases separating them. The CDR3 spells CASSLAANLNTEAFF. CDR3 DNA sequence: TGTGCCAGCAGTTTAGCCGCGAATCTGAACACTGAAGCTTTCTTT.

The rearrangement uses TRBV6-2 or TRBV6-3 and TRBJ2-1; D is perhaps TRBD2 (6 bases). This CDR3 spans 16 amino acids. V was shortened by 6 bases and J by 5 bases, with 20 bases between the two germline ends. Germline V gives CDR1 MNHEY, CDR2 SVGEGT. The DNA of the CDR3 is TGTGCCAGCAGCCCCTTATGGGGGGTTTCCCACAATGAGCAGTTCTTC. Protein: CASSPLWGVSHNEQFF.

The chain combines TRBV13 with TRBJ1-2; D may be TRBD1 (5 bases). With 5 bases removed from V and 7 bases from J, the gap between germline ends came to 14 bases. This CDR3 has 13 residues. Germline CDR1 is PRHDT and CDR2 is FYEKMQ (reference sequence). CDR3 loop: CASSLGQGRGYTF. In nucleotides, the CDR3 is TGTGCCAGCAGCCTTGGCCAGGGACGTGGCTACACCTTC. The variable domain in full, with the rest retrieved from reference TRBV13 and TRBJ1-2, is AAGVIQSPRHLIKEKRETATLKCYPIPRHDTVYWYQQGPGQDPQFLISFYEKMQSDKGSIPDRFSAQQFSDYHSELNMSSLELGDSALYFCASSLGQGRGYTFGSGTRLTVV.

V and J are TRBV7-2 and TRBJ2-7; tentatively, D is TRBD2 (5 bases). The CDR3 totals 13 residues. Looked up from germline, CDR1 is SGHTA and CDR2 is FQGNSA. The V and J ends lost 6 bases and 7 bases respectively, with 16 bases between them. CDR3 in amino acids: CASSLEAPREQYF. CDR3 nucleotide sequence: TGTGCCAGCAGTTTGGAGGCGCCCCGGGAGCAGTACTTC.

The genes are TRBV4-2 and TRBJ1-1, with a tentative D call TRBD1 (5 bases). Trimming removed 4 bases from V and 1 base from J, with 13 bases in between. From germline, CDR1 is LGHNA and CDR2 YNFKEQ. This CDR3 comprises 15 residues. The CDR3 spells CASSPGTEENTEAFF. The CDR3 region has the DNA TGTGCCAGCAGCCCAGGGACGGAAGAGAACACTGAAGCTTTCTTT.

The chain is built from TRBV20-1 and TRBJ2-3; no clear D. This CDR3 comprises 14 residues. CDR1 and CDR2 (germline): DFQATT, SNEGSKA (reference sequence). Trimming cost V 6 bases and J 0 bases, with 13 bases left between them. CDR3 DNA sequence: TGCAGTGCCAAGGACGGTGCTAGCACAGATACGCAGTATTTT. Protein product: CSAKDGASTDTQYF.

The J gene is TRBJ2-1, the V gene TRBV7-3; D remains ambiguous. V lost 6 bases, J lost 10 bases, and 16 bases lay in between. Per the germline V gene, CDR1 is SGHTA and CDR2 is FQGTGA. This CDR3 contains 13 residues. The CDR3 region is CASSYDSPGEQFF. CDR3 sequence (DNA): TGTGCCAGCAGTTACGACTCCCCAGGAGAGCAGTTCTTC.

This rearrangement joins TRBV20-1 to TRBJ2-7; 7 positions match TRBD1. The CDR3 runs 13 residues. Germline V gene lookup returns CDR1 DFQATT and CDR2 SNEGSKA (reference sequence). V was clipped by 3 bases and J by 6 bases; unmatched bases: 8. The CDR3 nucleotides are TGCAGTGCTAGCGCTGGAACAGGGGTCGAGCAGTACTTC. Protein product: CSASAGTGVEQYF.

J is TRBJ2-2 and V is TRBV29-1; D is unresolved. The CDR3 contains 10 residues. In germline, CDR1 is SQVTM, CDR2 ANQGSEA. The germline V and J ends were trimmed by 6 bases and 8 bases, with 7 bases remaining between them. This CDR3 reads CSVHDGELFF. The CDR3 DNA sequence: TGCAGCGTCCACGATGGGGAGCTGTTTTTT.

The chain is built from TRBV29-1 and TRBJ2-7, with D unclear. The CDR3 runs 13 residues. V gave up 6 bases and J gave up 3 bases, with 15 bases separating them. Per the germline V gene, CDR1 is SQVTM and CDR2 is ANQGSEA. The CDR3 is CSVRSGSFYEQYF. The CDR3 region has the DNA TGCAGCGTCCGGTCGGGCAGCTTCTACGAGCAGTACTTC.

Written as DNA, the CDR3 is TGCAGTGCTAGCAGACTAGCGGTTGACGAGCAGTACTTC. As protein: CSASRLAVDEQYF. The genes are TRBV20-1 and TRBJ2-7; 9 bases are shared with TRBD2. This CDR3 region has 13 residues. Trimming at V came to 3 bases and at J to 5 bases, leaving 5 bases not matched to a gene. In germline, CDR1 is DFQATT, CDR2 SNEGSKA (reference sequence).

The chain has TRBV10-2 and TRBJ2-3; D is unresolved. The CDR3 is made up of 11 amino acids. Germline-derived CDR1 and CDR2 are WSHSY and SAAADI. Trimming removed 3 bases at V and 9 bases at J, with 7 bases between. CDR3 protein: CASSDVLTQYF. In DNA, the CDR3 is TGCGCCAGCAGTGACGTCCTCACGCAGTATTTT.

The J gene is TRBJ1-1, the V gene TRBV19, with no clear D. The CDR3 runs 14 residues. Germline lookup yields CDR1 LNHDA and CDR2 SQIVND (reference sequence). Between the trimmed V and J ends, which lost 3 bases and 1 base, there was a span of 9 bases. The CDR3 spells CASSIFMRNTEAFF. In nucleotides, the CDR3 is TGTGCCAGTAGTATCTTCATGCGGAACACTGAAGCTTTCTTT.